The 15 T cell receptor beta chains below all came from one sample that was sequenced in a study of shared clonotypes between healthy human individuals. CD45RO negativity and positive selection for CCR7 defined naive CD8 cells, a population that excluded terminally differentiated effector memory CD45RA+ cells. Repertoires were generated with immunoSEQ multiplex PCR, while TCRdb's copy carries only in-frame clones and drops some. Here the sample spans around 2,000,000 clones, around 96% being singletons. What was sequenced was naive CD8+ T cells sorted from blood. These receptors all come from a man aged 18 to 29 in good health.

The chain has TRBV5-1 and TRBJ2-3; 8 bases match TRBD1. The trim removed 0 bases at V and 5 bases at J, leaving 5 bases unmatched. The CDR3 sequence is 15 residues long. Germline V gives CDR1 SGHRS, CDR2 YFSETQ. CDR3 protein: CASSLAGQGEDTQYF. CDR3 bases: TGCGCCAGCAGCTTGGCCGGACAGGGAGAAGATACGCAGTATTTT.

The rearrangement joins TRBV13 to TRBJ2-3; D may be TRBD2 (5 bases). The CDR3 consists of 14 residues. V lost 2 bases and J lost 4, with 10 bases in between. Germline lookup yields CDR1 PRHDT and CDR2 FYEKMQ (reference sequence). CDR3 protein: CASSLSLASDTQYF. As DNA, the CDR3 is TGTGCCAGCAGCTTAAGTTTAGCGTCAGATACGCAGTATTTT.

The chain recombines TRBV6-5 with TRBJ2-7; no definite D call. The CDR3 has 15 amino acids. The germline gives CDR1 MNHEY, CDR2 SVGAGI. Trimming stripped 0 bases from V and 0 bases from J, with 9 bases between. The CDR3 coding sequence is TGTGCCAGCAGTTACTCGATCAGCCTCTCCTACGAGCAGTACTTC. Translation: CASSYSISLSYEQYF.

With respect to this clone: Within the sample, other DNA sequences also encode this same CDR3. The chain uses TRBV27 and TRBJ2-7, with 7 bases matching TRBD2. This CDR3 has 13 residues. Trimming at V came to 1 base and at J to 5 bases, leaving 2 bases not matched to a gene. Germline V gene data show CDR1 as MNHEY and CDR2 as SMNVEV (reference sequence). CDR3 in amino acids: CASSLYRGDEQYF. The CDR3 coding sequence is TGTGCCAGCAGTTTATATCGGGGGGACGAGCAGTACTTC.

Here the CDR3 reads CASSTSWQGAWQPQHF. In DNA, the CDR3 is TGTGCCAGTAGTACCTCGTGGCAGGGGGCATGGCAGCCCCAGCATTTT. The chain is built from TRBV19 and TRBJ1-5; 8 bases map to TRBD1. V was pared by 4 bases and J by 7 bases, with 12 bases of the junction left unmatched. The CDR3 runs 16 residues. The V gene's germline CDR1 is LNHDA and CDR2 SQIVND (reference sequence).

Worth noting for this clone: Other DNA sequences of this sample code for an identical CDR3. The genes are TRBV6-1 and TRBJ1-5; D uncertain. Germline CDR1 is MNHNS and CDR2 is SASEGT. Trimming removed 3 bases from V and 7 bases from J, with 4 bases in between. This CDR3 region has 11 residues. The CDR3 region is CASSDFQPQHF. The CDR3 DNA is TGTGCCAGCAGTGATTTCCAGCCCCAGCATTTT.

The genes are TRBV5-4 and TRBJ2-7, with 7 bases that match TRBD1. CDR3 length equals 16 residues. CDR1 and CDR2 from the germline V gene are SGHNT and YYREEE (reference sequence). Trimming took 4 bases from V and 5 from J; bases not matched to a gene: 15. For the CDR3, the DNA is TGTGCCAGCAGCAATCCGAGGACAGGTGTGGACGACGAGCAGTACTTC. Protein sequence: CASSNPRTGVDDEQYF.

The chain recombines TRBV30 with TRBJ1-5; tentative D call: TRBD1 (6 bases). Germline V gene lookup returns CDR1 GTSNPN and CDR2 SVGIG (reference sequence). Between the trimmed V and J ends, which lost 1 base and 9 bases, there was a span of 13 bases. The CDR3 totals 13 residues. DNA for the CDR3: TGTGCCTGGAGTGGACAGGTCGAAGGGCCCCAGCATTTT. Translation gives CAWSGQVEGPQHF.

The V and J genes are TRBV27 and TRBJ1-5; tentatively, D is TRBD1 (6 bases). Trimming left V 2 bases short and J 5 bases short, with 13 bases between. Germline CDR1 reads MNHEY; CDR2 reads SMNVEV (reference sequence). The CDR3 consists of 15 residues. CDR3: CASSLKGGGYQPQHF. The CDR3 coding sequence is TGTGCCAGCAGTTTAAAGGGGGGAGGCTATCAGCCCCAGCATTTT.

With regard to this clone: This may stem from a read error, because a much larger clone lies one nucleotide away. The same CDR3 can be traced to other DNA sequences in this sample. The V and J genes are TRBV9 and TRBJ2-3; D unclear. Per germline, CDR1 SGDLS and CDR2 YYNGEE. The CDR3 runs to 14 residues. V was cut by 0 bases and J by 0 bases, with 5 bases left in between. CDR3 in DNA: TGTGCCAGCAGCGTAGGGGCGAGCACAGATACGCAGTATTTT. The encoded protein is CASSVGASTDTQYF.

The chain is built from TRBV2 and TRBJ2-7; the D is unclear. V lost 1 base and J 5 bases, leaving 9 bases between the germline ends. The CDR3 runs to 13 residues. Germline lookup yields CDR1 SNHLY and CDR2 FYNNEI. CDR3 protein: CASSEEGGNEQYF. The CDR3 bases are TGTGCCAGCAGTGAAGAGGGTGGAAACGAGCAGTACTTC.

This chain connects TRBV6-6 to TRBJ1-1; no clear D gene. Germline V gene sequence: CDR1 MNHNY, CDR2 SVGAGI (reference sequence). Trimming took 2 bases from V and 4 from J, leaving 11 bases between them. The CDR3 totals 14 residues. For the CDR3, the DNA is TGTGCCAGCAGTTACCTAGAAGGTGGCACTGAAGCTTTCTTT. Its protein product is CASSYLEGGTEAFF.

The chain employs TRBV28 and TRBJ1-2; D not certain. Germline assignment: CDR1 MDHEN and CDR2 SYDVKM. V was pared by 6 bases and J by 1 base, with 6 bases between. The CDR3 contains 12 residues. This chain's CDR3 is CASSSDNYGYTF. The CDR3 DNA reads TGTGCCAGCAGCTCCGATAACTATGGCTACACCTTC.

The chain has TRBV28 and TRBJ2-1; 11 nucleotides match TRBD1. Germline assignment: CDR1 MDHEN and CDR2 SYDVKM. This CDR3 is built from 15 residues. The V segment lost 2 bases and the J segment 7 bases; nucleotides outside the gene matches: 4. CDR3 nucleotides: TGTGCCAGCAGTTTACCGGGACAGGGGGTTAATGAGCAGTTCTTC. It specifies CASSLPGQGVNEQFF.

The chain's CDR3 is CSAPAVGEQYF. The CDR3 nucleotides read TGCAGTGCCCCGGCAGTAGGGGAGCAGTACTTC. This chain joins TRBV20-1 and TRBJ2-7; no firm D call. Germline CDR1 reads DFQATT; CDR2 reads SNEGSKA (reference sequence). The CDR3 sequence is 11 residues long. V was clipped by 6 bases and J by 7 bases, with 13 bases between them.